The present T cell receptor (beta chain) was sequenced within a study of blood T cell repertoires in COVID-19. Overall study: Samples taken during acute and convalescent COVID-19 were collected in the United States, Italy and Spain. T cells, B-cell-depleted T cells, or PBMCs supplied cDNA or gDNA.

The CDR3 spans 13 residues. The V gene lost 4 bases and the J gene lost 6 bases, with 13 bases spanning the gap. Germline V gene sequence: CDR1 LNHDA, CDR2 SQIVND (reference sequence). Original methodology: Estimates of nucleated cell counts were drawn from the amplification of reference gene primers. Generated by immunoSEQ multiplex PCR, the TCRdb table keeps only in-frame clones and is missing some. Clonal size and the V and J genes are those of that table, whereas D and trimming came from the DNA. This sample has under 200,000 clones; around nine tenths occur once, and the top ten carry around 3.5%.

The source is a man between 65 and 79 years old with acute or convalescent COVID-19. The chain has TRBV19 and TRBJ2-7; D is perhaps TRBD1 (7 bases). The sequenced sample consisted of peripheral blood. CDR3 residues: CASSTARGAEQYF. The CDR3 DNA reads as TGTGCCAGTAGTACCGCCAGGGGGGCCGAGCAGTACTTC. The entire variable domain, with the rest obtained from reference TRBV19 and TRBJ2-7, is as follows: DGGITQSPKYLFRKEGQNVTLSCEQNLNHDAMYWYRQDPGQGLRLIYYSQIVNDFQKGDIAEGYSVSREKKESFPLTVTSAQKNPTAFYLCASSTARGAEQYFGPGTRLTVT.